One sample yielded the 16 T cell receptor beta chains listed below, sequenced in a study of blood T cell repertoires in COVID-19. Generated by immunoSEQ multiplex PCR, the TCRdb table keeps only in-frame clones and is missing some. The sample has more than 150,000 clones; 80% are singletons. The specimen was PBMCs or T cells enriched from blood (not recorded which). These receptor sequences come from a man in his sixties who had been exposed to COVID-19.

This clone was recorded only once. This chain connects TRBV6-5 to TRBJ1-2; the match to TRBD1 covers 7 bases. In germline, CDR1 is MNHEY, CDR2 SVGAGI. The CDR3 is 14 amino acids. V dropped 5 bases and J dropped 0; count of bases not matched to a gene: 3. In nucleotides, the CDR3 is TGTGCCAGCAGTCCCGACAGGGCTAACTATGGCTACACCTTC. Residues: CASSPDRANYGYTF.

This clone was counted between two and nine times. The chain links TRBV7-9 to TRBJ1-3, with TRBD1 identical over 11 bases. CDR1 and CDR2 (germline): SEHNR, FQNEAQ (reference sequence). The CDR3 is made up of 15 amino acids. Trimming cost V 2 bases and J 8 bases; bases outside gene matches: 5. The CDR3 sequence is CASSLWDRGKDTIYF. The CDR3 DNA is TGTGCCAGCAGCTTATGGGACAGGGGGAAAGACACCATATATTTT.

The chain has TRBV7-2 and TRBJ1-2; 8 bases agree with TRBD1. V lost 7 bases to trimming and J lost 4 bases; unmatched junction nucleotides: 5. Germline lookup yields CDR1 SGHTA and CDR2 FQGNSA. The CDR3 contains 13 residues. The CDR3 DNA reads TGTGCCAGCACCGGGGACAGGATCTATGGCTACACCTTC. Residues: CASTGDRIYGYTF.

V gene TRBV30 combines with J gene TRBJ1-4, with 8 bases aligning to TRBD1. Unmatched junction bases numbered 5, after V lost 3 bases and J lost 5 bases. The CDR3 is made up of 14 amino acids. The germline V gene has CDR1 GTSNPN and CDR2 SVGIG (reference sequence). The CDR3 nucleotides are TGTGCCTGGAGGGGGAACAGGGGGAATGAAAAACTGTTTTTT. Its protein product is CAWRGNRGNEKLFF.

V usage is TRBV19 and J usage is TRBJ2-7; 7 bases are shared with TRBD1. V shed 4 bases, J shed 4 bases, and the junction held 4 bases outside the gene matches. CDR1 and CDR2 from the germline V gene are LNHDA and SQIVND (reference sequence). The CDR3 runs to 13 residues. CDR3 in amino acids: CASSTYRGYEQYF. In DNA, the CDR3 is TGTGCCAGTAGTACCTACAGGGGTTACGAGCAGTACTTC. Together with reference TRBV19 and TRBJ2-7, the CDR3 gives the full variable domain: DGGITQSPKYLFRKEGQNVTLSCEQNLNHDAMYWYRQDPGQGLRLIYYSQIVNDFQKGDIAEGYSVSREKKESFPLTVTSAQKNPTAFYLCASSTYRGYEQYFGPGTRLTVT.

J is TRBJ1-2 and V is TRBV5-1, with a weak D call TRBD1 (6 bases). Germline V gene sequence: CDR1 SGHRS, CDR2 YFSETQ. V was shortened by 1 base and J by 6 bases, with 16 bases between the two germline ends. The CDR3 runs 15 residues. As DNA, the CDR3 is TGCGCCAGCAGCTTGACACAGGGTGGACGGAATGGCTACACCTTC. Its translation is CASSLTQGGRNGYTF.

In its sample, this clone was seen a few times. The chain recombines TRBV7-8 with TRBJ1-4; D not resolved. Trimming shortened V by 2 bases and J by 7 bases, and 8 bases separated the two germline ends. This CDR3 spans 13 amino acids. Germline lookup yields CDR1 SGHVS and CDR2 FQNEAQ. CDR3: CASSLRESEKLFF. CDR3 DNA sequence: TGTGCCAGCAGCTTACGGGAGAGTGAAAAACTGTTTTTT.

The gene calls are TRBV9 and TRBJ2-1; 8 bases align to TRBD2. This CDR3 has 15 residues. With V trimmed by 1 base and J by 5 bases, 5 bases remained unmatched. CDR1 and CDR2 from the germline V gene are SGDLS and YYNGEE. The CDR3: CASSVSGSFNNEQFF. CDR3 DNA: TGTGCCAGCAGCGTAAGCGGGAGTTTCAACAATGAGCAGTTCTTC.

The chain employs TRBV5-1 and TRBJ2-1; D is uncertain. The V gene lost 4 bases and the J gene lost 7 bases, with 18 bases spanning the gap. This CDR3 has 15 residues. Looked up from germline, CDR1 is SGHRS and CDR2 is YFSETQ. CDR3 bases: TGCGCCAGCAGCCCGACTCACTCGGGTGTGAATGAGCAGTTCTTC. Amino acid sequence: CASSPTHSGVNEQFF. Variable domain in full (rest from reference TRBV5-1 and TRBJ2-1): KAGVTQTPRYLIKTRGQQVTLSCSPISGHRSVSWYQQTPGQGLQFLFEYFSETQRNKGNFPGRFSGRQFSNSRSEMNVSTLELGDSALYLCASSPTHSGVNEQFFGPGTRLTVL.

The CDR3 DNA follows: TGTGCCAGTAGTATAAGCCACCTTTCTCCCAACTATGGCTACACCTTC. Translating it yields CASSISHLSPNYGYTF. The chain employs TRBV19 and TRBJ1-2; no reliable D call. Trimming took off 2 bases at V and 2 bases at J, with 15 bases between the two ends. Germline-derived CDR1 and CDR2 are LNHDA and SQIVND (reference sequence). This CDR3 comprises 16 residues. The full variable domain, in which reference TRBV19 and TRBJ1-2 provide the parts outside the CDR3, is DGGITQSPKYLFRKEGQNVTLSCEQNLNHDAMYWYRQDPGQGLRLIYYSQIVNDFQKGDIAEGYSVSREKKESFPLTVTSAQKNPTAFYLCASSISHLSPNYGYTFGSGTRLTVV.

The CDR3 DNA sequence: TGTGCCAGCAGCTCTGGACAGGGGCAATCCTACGAGCAGTACTTC. Protein sequence: CASSSGQGQSYEQYF. The rearrangement uses TRBV7-8 and TRBJ2-7; TRBD1 aligns across 9 bases. With 4 bases clipped from V and 1 base from J, the junction kept 5 bases outside the gene matches. Per the germline V gene, CDR1 is SGHVS and CDR2 is FQNEAQ. The length of the CDR3 is 15 residues.

The rearrangement links TRBV6-5 to TRBJ1-2; 7 nucleotides align to TRBD1. The junction had 10 bases not matched to a gene; V was cut back by 4 bases and J by 8 bases. The CDR3 is 14 residues long. Germline CDR1 reads MNHEY; CDR2 reads SVGAGI. The CDR3 region has the DNA TGTGCCAGCAGTTGGGGGACGACAGGGCGAGGCTACACCTTC. Protein: CASSWGTTGRGYTF.

This clone appeared a single time. The V and J genes are TRBV5-4 and TRBJ2-3; 10 nucleotides align to TRBD2. The CDR3 totals 16 residues. With 0 bases clipped from V and 5 bases from J, the junction kept 6 bases outside the gene matches. Germline V gives CDR1 SGHNT, CDR2 YYREEE (reference sequence). The CDR3, as DNA: TGTGCCAGCAGCTTGGGGGGACTAGCGAAGCGAGATACGCAGTATTTT. Its protein product is CASSLGGLAKRDTQYF.

This rearrangement joins TRBV10-3 to TRBJ1-1; TRBD1 matches at 7 bases. This CDR3 has 16 amino acids. J was trimmed by 6 bases and V by 0 bases; bases with no gene match: 10. The V gene's germline CDR1 is ENHRY and CDR2 SYGVKD. The CDR3 loop is CAISESTGIGTSEAFF. The CDR3 DNA sequence: TGTGCCATCAGTGAGTCGACAGGGATCGGTACGTCTGAAGCTTTCTTT.

This clone has a single count. This chain uses TRBV6-6 with TRBJ2-7, with TRBD1 matching 10 bases. CDR3 length: 14 residues. Germline CDR1 and CDR2: MNHNY and SVGAGI (reference sequence). V was clipped by 4 bases and J by 5 bases; unmatched bases: 5. The CDR3 DNA is TGTGCCAGCAGTTGGGGACAGGGGAACCACGAGCAGTACTTC. It specifies CASSWGQGNHEQYF.

This clone has a handful of counts. This chain joins TRBV12-3 or TRBV12-4 and TRBJ2-2; D is perhaps TRBD2 (5 bases). The CDR3 has 13 residues. Trimming left V 8 bases short and J 6 bases short, with 13 bases between. CDR3 amino acids: CASLGLGSGELFF. The CDR3 bases are TGTGCCAGCCTCGGACTCGGTTCCGGGGAGCTGTTTTTT.